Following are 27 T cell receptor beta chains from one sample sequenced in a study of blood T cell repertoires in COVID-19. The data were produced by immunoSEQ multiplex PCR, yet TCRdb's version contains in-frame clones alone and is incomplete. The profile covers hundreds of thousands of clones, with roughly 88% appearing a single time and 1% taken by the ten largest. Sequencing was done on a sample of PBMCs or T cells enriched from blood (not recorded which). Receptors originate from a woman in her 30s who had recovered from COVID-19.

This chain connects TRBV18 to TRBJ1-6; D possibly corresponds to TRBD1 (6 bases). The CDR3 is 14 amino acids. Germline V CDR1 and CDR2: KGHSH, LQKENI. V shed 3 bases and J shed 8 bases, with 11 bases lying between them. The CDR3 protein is CASSPSGVDSPLHF. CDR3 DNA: TGTGCCAGCTCACCCTCAGGGGTTGATTCACCCCTCCACTTT.

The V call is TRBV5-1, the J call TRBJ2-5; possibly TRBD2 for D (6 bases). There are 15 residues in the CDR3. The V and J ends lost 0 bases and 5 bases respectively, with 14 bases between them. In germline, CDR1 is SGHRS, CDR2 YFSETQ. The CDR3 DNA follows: TGCGCCAGCAGCTTGGGAAGCTGGGGAGGCGAGACCCAGTACTTC. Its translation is CASSLGSWGGETQYF.

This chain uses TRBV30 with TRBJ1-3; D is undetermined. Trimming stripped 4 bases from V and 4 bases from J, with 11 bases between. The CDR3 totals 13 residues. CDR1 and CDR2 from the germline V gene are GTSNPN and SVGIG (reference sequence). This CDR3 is CAWTQRRGNTIYF. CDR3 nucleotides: TGTGCCTGGACCCAGCGTCGAGGAAACACCATATATTTT.

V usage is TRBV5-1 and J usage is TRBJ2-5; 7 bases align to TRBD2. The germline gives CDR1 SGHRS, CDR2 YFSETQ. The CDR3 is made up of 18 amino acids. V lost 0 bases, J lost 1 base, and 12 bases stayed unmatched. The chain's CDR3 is CASSLGGFGGSLQETQYF. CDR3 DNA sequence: TGCGCCAGCAGCTTGGGAGGGTTCGGCGGGAGCCTCCAAGAGACCCAGTACTTC.

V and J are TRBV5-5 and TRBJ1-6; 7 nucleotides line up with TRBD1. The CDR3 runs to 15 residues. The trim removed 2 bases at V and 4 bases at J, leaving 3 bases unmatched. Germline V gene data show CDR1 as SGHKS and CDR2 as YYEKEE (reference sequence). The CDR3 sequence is CASSFGTAYNSPLHF. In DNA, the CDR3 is TGTGCCAGCAGCTTCGGGACAGCATATAATTCACCCCTCCACTTT.

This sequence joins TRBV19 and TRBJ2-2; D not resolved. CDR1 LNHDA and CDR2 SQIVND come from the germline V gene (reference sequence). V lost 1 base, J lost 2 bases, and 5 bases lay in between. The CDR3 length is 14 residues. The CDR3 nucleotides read TGTGCCAGTAGTATAGGGCTCAACACCGGGGAGCTGTTTTTT. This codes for CASSIGLNTGELFF.

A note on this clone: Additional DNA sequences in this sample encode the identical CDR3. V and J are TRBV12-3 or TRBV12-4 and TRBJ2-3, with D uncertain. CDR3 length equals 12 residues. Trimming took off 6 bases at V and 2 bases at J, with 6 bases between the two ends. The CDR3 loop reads CASSLVTDTQYF. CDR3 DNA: TGTGCCAGCAGCCTAGTCACAGATACGCAGTATTTT.

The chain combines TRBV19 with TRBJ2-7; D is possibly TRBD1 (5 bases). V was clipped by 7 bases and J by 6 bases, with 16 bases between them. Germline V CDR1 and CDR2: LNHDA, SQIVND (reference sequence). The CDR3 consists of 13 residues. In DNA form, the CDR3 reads TGTGCCAGTATCGACAGCCTCCTCAGCGAGCAGTACTTC. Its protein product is CASIDSLLSEQYF. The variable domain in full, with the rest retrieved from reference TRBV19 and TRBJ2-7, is DGGITQSPKYLFRKEGQNVTLSCEQNLNHDAMYWYRQDPGQGLRLIYYSQIVNDFQKGDIAEGYSVSREKKESFPLTVTSAQKNPTAFYLCASIDSLLSEQYFGPGTRLTVT.

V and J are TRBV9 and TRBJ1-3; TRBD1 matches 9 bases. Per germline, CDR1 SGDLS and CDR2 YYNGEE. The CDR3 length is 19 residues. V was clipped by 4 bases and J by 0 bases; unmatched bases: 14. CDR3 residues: CASSFPRDRDTISGNTIYF. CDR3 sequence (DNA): TGTGCCAGCAGCTTCCCACGGGACAGGGATACGATCTCTGGAAACACCATATATTTT.

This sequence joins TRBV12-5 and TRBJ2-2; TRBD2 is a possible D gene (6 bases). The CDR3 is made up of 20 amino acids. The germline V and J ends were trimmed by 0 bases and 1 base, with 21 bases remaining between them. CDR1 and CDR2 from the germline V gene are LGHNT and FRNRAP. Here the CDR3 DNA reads TGTGCTAGTGGTTTGGTACTGGGGGGACCACCTTTCATGAACACCGGGGAGCTGTTTTTT. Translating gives CASGLVLGGPPFMNTGELFF.

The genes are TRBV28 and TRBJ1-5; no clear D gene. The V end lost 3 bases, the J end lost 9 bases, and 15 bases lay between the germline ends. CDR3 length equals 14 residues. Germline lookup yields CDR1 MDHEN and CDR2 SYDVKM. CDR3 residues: CASSLQQLVGPQHF. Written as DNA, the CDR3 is TGTGCCAGCAGTTTGCAACAGCTGGTGGGGCCCCAGCATTTT. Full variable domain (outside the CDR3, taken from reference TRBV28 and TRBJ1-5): DVKVTQSSRYLVKRTGEKVFLECVQDMDHENMFWYRQDPGLGLRLIYFSYDVKMKEKGDIPEGYSVSREKKERFSLILESASTNQTSMYLCASSLQQLVGPQHFGDGTRLSIL.

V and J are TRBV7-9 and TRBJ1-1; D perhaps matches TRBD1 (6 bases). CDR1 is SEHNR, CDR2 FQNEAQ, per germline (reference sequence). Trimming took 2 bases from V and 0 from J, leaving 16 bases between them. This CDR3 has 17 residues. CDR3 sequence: CASSLRGAGRMNTEAFF. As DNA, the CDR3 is TGTGCCAGCAGCTTACGGGGGGCAGGGCGCATGAACACTGAAGCTTTCTTT.

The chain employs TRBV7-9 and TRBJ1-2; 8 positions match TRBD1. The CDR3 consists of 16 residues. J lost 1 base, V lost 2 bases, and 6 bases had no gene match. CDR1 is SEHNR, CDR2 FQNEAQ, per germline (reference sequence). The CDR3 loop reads CASSLFTGGSNYGYTF. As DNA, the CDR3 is TGTGCCAGCAGCTTATTCACAGGGGGAAGTAACTATGGCTACACCTTC.

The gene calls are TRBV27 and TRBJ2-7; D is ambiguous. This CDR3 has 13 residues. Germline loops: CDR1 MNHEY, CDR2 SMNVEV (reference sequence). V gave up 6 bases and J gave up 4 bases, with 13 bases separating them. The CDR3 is CASSPPPGYEQYF. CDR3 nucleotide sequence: TGTGCCAGCAGCCCCCCCCCGGGTTACGAGCAGTACTTC.

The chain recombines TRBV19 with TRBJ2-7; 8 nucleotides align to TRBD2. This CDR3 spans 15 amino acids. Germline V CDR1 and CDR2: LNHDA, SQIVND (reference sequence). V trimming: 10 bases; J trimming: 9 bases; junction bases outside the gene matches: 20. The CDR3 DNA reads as TGTGCCACGGGAGGGGGTTTCACGGGCCCGGCGGGGCAGTACTTC. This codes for CATGGGFTGPAGQYF.

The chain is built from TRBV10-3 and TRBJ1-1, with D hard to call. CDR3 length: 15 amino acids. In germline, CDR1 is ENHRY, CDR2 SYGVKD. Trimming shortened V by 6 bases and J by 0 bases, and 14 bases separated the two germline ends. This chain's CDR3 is CAISAQAGMNTEAFF. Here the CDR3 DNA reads TGTGCCATCAGCGCGCAGGCGGGGATGAACACTGAAGCTTTCTTT.

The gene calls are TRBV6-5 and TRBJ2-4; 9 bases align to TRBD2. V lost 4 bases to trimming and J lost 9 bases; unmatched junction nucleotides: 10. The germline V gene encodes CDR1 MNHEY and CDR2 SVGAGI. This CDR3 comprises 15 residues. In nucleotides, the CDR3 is TGTGCCAGCAGTTCACCCCCTAGCGGGACGGGCATTCAGTACTTC. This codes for CASSSPPSGTGIQYF.

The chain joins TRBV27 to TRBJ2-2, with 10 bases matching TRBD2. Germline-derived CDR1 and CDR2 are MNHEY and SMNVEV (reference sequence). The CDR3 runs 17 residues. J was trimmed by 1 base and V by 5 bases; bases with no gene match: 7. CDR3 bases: TGTGCCAGCAGTCCCCGCCGGACTAGCGGGAACACCGGGGAGCTGTTTTTT. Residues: CASSPRRTSGNTGELFF.

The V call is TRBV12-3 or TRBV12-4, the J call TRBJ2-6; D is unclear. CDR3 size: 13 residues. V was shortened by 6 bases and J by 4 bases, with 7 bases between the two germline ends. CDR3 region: CASRPTGANVLTF. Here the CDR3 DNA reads TGTGCCAGCAGGCCAACAGGGGCCAACGTCCTGACTTTC.

CDR3 sequence (DNA): TGTGCCAGCAGCCCTCCCTGGGGGGTTCCCGACATTGAGCAGTTCTTC. Residues: CASSPPWGVPDIEQFF. The gene calls are TRBV3-1 (or the pseudogene TRBV3-2) and TRBJ2-1, with D possibly TRBD2 on 6 matching bases. CDR1 LGHDT and CDR2 YNNKEL come from the germline V gene (reference sequence). Trimming pared 4 bases from V and 9 bases from J, leaving 22 bases between. The length of the CDR3 is 16 residues.

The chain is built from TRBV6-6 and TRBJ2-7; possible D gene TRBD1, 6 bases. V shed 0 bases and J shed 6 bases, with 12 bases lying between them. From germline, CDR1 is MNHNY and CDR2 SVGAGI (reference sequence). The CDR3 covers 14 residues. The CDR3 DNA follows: TGTGCCAGCAGTTACTCGGGGGCTGCTTCCGAGCAGTACTTC. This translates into CASSYSGAASEQYF.

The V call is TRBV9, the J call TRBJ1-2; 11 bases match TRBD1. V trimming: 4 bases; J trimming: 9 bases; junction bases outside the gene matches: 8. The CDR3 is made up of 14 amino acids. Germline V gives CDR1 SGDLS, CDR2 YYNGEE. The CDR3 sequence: CASSLGQGAESYTF. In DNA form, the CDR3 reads TGTGCCAGCAGCTTAGGACAGGGGGCGGAGAGCTACACCTTC.

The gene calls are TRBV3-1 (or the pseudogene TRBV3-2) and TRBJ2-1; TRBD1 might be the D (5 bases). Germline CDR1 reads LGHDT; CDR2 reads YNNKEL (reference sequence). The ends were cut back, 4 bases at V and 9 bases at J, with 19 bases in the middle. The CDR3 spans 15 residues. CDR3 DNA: TGTGCCAGCAGCCTTGCGGACACGCGAAGAGGTGAGCAGTTCTTC. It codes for CASSLADTRRGEQFF.

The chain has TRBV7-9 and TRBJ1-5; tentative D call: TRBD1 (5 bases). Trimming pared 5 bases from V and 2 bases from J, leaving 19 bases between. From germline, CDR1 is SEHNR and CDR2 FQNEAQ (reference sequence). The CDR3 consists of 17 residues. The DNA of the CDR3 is TGTGCCAGCAGCGATATGCGGGACGGCGGGGGCAATCAGCCCCAGCATTTT. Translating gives CASSDMRDGGGNQPQHF.

The CDR3 spells CASSFNRWTEAFF. DNA of the CDR3: TGTGCCAGCAGTTTTAACAGATGGACTGAAGCTTTCTTT. The chain is built from TRBV27 and TRBJ1-1; D remains ambiguous. V lost 3 bases and J lost 5, with 10 bases in between. The length of the CDR3 is 13 residues. CDR1 is MNHEY, CDR2 SMNVEV, per germline (reference sequence).

The CDR3 DNA follows: TGTGCCAGCAGCCCCCCGCCGGGTTTTGATGAAAAACTGTTTTTT. Protein: CASSPPPGFDEKLFF. The J gene is TRBJ1-4, the V gene TRBV7-9; D is unresolved. The CDR3 is made up of 15 amino acids. The germline V and J ends were trimmed by 5 bases and 6 bases, with 16 bases remaining between them. CDR1 and CDR2 from the germline V gene are SEHNR and FQNEAQ (reference sequence).

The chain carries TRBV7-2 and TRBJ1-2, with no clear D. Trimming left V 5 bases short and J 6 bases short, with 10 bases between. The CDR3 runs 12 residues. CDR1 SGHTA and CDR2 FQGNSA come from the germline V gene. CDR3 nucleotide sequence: TGTGCCAGCAGCATTCAACACAATGGCTACACCTTC. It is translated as CASSIQHNGYTF. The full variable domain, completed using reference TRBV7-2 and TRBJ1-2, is GAGVSQSPSNKVTEKGKDVELRCDPISGHTALYWYRQSLGQGLEFLIYFQGNSAPDKSGLPSDRFSAERTGGSVSTLTIQRTQQEDSAVYLCASSIQHNGYTFGSGTRLTVV.